This is a list of T cell receptor beta chains from one sample in a study of control samples from healthy donors and cancer patients. Only in-frame clones appear in the TCRdb table, and some are missing; sequencing was by immunoSEQ multiplex PCR. Of about 100,000 clones in the sample, 70% to 90% were seen once. The sequencing sample was made of blood. The receptors stem from a young man in good health. Both conserved end residues are part of each CDR3. D genes are given only for firm matches. The listing skips clone size in some rows; elsewhere it reads once, few, many or a size class.

d_call | clone_size | j_call | v_call | cdr3_nt | cdr3_aa
TRBD1 | NA | TRBJ1-6 | TRBV14 | TGTGCCAGCTCCGGACAGGGTAGAAGTTCACCCCTCCACTTT | CASSGQGRSSPLHF
NA | once | TRBJ1-2 | TRBV18 | TGTGCCAGCTCACCTTGGGGTTCCGACTATGGCTACACCTTC | CASSPWGSDYGYTF
TRBD1 | NA | TRBJ2-1 | TRBV7-6 | TGTGCCAGCAGTTTGGGACAGGGATACAATGAGCAGTTCTTC | CASSLGQGYNEQFF
TRBD1 | NA | TRBJ1-1 | TRBV11-3 | TGTGCCAGCAGCAAAGATCCGGGACAGGTGAACACTGAAGCTTTCTTT | CASSKDPGQVNTEAFF
NA | NA | TRBJ1-5 | TRBV27 | TGTGCCAGCAGTTTACGGGGTCCTGGGGGTCAGCCCCAGCATTTT | CASSLRGPGGQPQHF
NA | NA | TRBJ2-1 | TRBV7-2 | TGTGCCAGCAGCTTAGCCTCCGTGATAGGTAATGAGCAGTTCTTC | CASSLASVIGNEQFF
NA | NA | TRBJ2-6 | TRBV6-1 | TGTGCCAGCAGTGGTACTAGCTCTGGGGCCAACGTCCTGACTTTC | CASSGTSSGANVLTF
NA | NA | TRBJ2-7 | TRBV28 | TGTGCCAGCAGTTTAATTGGGGTCCGCCACGAGCAGTACTTC | CASSLIGVRHEQYF
TRBD2 | NA | TRBJ2-7 | TRBV2 | TGTGCCAGCAGTGTCAGCGGGGGTAACTACGAGCAGTACTTC | CASSVSGGNYEQYF
NA | NA | TRBJ1-5 | TRBV5-8 | TGTGCCAGCAGCTTGGGGGGGACCCATCAGCCCCAGCATTTT | CASSLGGTHQPQHF
TRBD1 | NA | TRBJ2-7 | TRBV7-9 | TGTGCCAGCAGCTTAAGGGACAGCTCCTACGAGCAGTACTTC | CASSLRDSSYEQYF
TRBD1 | NA | TRBJ1-1 | TRBV6-5 | TGTGCCAGCCCGAGGGGGCAGCCGGGGAACACTGAAGCTTTCTTT | CASPRGQPGNTEAFF
TRBD1 | NA | TRBJ2-2 | TRBV5-1 | TGCGCCAGCAGCTTGGTGGGACAGGGTACCGGGGAGCTGTTTTTT | CASSLVGQGTGELFF
NA | NA | TRBJ2-2 | TRBV7-9 | TGTGCCAGCAGCTCGATGTCCGGGGAGCTGTTTTTT | CASSSMSGELFF
TRBD1 | NA | TRBJ2-3 | TRBV7-2 | TGTGCCAGCAGCTATCGGACAGGGGGCTACACAGATACGCAGTATTTT | CASSYRTGGYTDTQYF
TRBD1 | NA | TRBJ1-4 | TRBV7-9 | TGTGCCAGCAGCTTACTCGGACAGGCAACTAATGAAAAACTGTTTTTT | CASSLLGQATNEKLFF
NA | NA | TRBJ2-6 | TRBV30 | TGTGCCTGGAGGCCCTTGGGGGGGGCCAACGTCCTGACTTTC | CAWRPLGGANVLTF
TRBD2 | few | TRBJ2-1 | TRBV7-6 | TGTGCCAGCAGCTTAACGGGACTAGCGGGTTACAATGAGCAGTTCTTC | CASSLTGLAGYNEQFF
TRBD1 | NA | TRBJ2-7 | TRBV29-1 | TGCAGCGTGTCGGGGGACAGGGGTCAGTACGAGCAGTACTTC | CSVSGDRGQYEQYF
NA | NA | TRBJ1-6 | TRBV7-2 | TGTGCCAGCAGCCCAAGCAGGGGAAATTCACCCCTCCACTTT | CASSPSRGNSPLHF
NA | NA | TRBJ1-2 | TRBV2 | TGTGCCAGCAGTGTTCAGGGACCTAACTATGGCTACACCTTC | CASSVQGPNYGYTF
NA | NA | TRBJ1-3 | TRBV4-2 | TGTGCCAGCAGCCATCCTAACACCATATATTTT | CASSHPNTIYF
TRBD2 | NA | TRBJ2-3 | TRBV6-1 | TGTGCCAGCAGTGACCCTAGCGGTAGCACAGATACGCAGTATTTT | CASSDPSGSTDTQYF
NA | once | TRBJ1-1 | TRBV5-1 | TGCGCCAGCAGCTTGGTAGGGGGAGGGAACATGAACACTGAAGCTTTCTTT | CASSLVGGGNMNTEAFF
NA | NA | TRBJ2-3 | TRBV7-3 | TGTGCCAGCAGCCCGGACGGAAACACAGATACGCAGTATTTT | CASSPDGNTDTQYF
TRBD1 | NA | TRBJ1-1 | TRBV19 | TGTGCCAGTAGAGAAGTGGGGACAGGGGGCTTTGAAGCTTTCTTT | CASREVGTGGFEAFF
NA | NA | TRBJ1-2 | TRBV16 | TGTGCCAGCAGCCAAACCCTTAACTATGGCTACACCTTC | CASSQTLNYGYTF
NA | NA | TRBJ1-2 | TRBV21-1 | TGTGCCAGCCTTGCTGGACAGGGCCCAAACTATGGCTACACCTTC | CASLAGQGPNYGYTF
NA | NA | TRBJ2-7 | TRBV7-2 | TGTGCCAGCAGCTTAGCGGTCAGCCTTCCGTCCTACGAGCAGTACTTC | CASSLAVSLPSYEQYF
NA | NA | TRBJ2-1 | TRBV18 | TGTGCCAGCTCCTCGGGGGTCAATGAGCAGTTCTTC | CASSSGVNEQFF
NA | NA | TRBJ1-1 | TRBV7-2 | TGTGCCAGCAGCTTAGTTCCAGGGCAGAACACTGAAGCTTTCTTT | CASSLVPGQNTEAFF
NA | NA | TRBJ1-1 | TRBV15 | TGTGCCACCAGCCTACCGGACCGGGCCATGAACACTGAAGCTTTCTTT | CATSLPDRAMNTEAFF